Sequencing of this T cell receptor (beta chain) was carried out in a study of T-cell reconstitution after alpha-beta-depleted transplantation in children. Unique molecular identifiers were incorporated into the prepared TCRbeta library. TCRdb reprocessed the PCR reads with MiXCR, giving one entry per CDR3 protein. Here the sample spans approximately 230,000 distinct CDR3 sequences, roughly a quarter being singletons. This clonotype has just a few counts. The junction and the germline gene differ at one end; a read error may be behind it. The sequence came from a female patient aged 2-15 years who had a stem cell transplant for congenital amegakaryocytic thrombocytopenia, so the T cells may come from the graft donor. Specimen: PBMCs, mostly from graft donor cells, collected 360 days after TCRalphabeta/CD19-depleted stem cell transplant.

As DNA, the CDR3 is TGTGCCAGCAGTCTAGCGGTTCCCTCCTACGAGCAGTACTTC. This codes for CASSLAVPSYEQYF. The rearrangement links TRBV12-3 or TRBV12-4 to TRBJ2-7, with 7 bases aligning to TRBD2. This CDR3 contains 14 residues.